These 24 T cell receptor beta chains share one sample of origin, sequenced in a study of blood T cell repertoires in COVID-19. Repertoires were generated with immunoSEQ multiplex PCR, while TCRdb's copy carries only in-frame clones and drops some. The sample has fewer than 120,000 clones, 75% to 85% seen once. The material sequenced was peripheral blood. Receptor source: a woman between 55 and 75 years old with acute or convalescent COVID-19.

The rearrangement links TRBV2 to TRBJ1-5, with D uncertain. Trimming removed 10 bases at V and 1 base at J, with 11 bases between. The CDR3 has 13 amino acids. Germline lookup yields CDR1 SNHLY and CDR2 FYNNEI. The CDR3 here is CATQEASNQPQHF. The DNA for the CDR3 is TGTGCCACCCAAGAGGCAAGCAATCAGCCCCAGCATTTT.

This clone was seen a few times. The chain is built from TRBV2 and TRBJ2-5, with TRBD1 matching 8 bases. V lost 8 bases and J lost 2; bases outside the gene matches: 7. The CDR3 loop spans 14 amino acids. Per the germline V gene, CDR1 is SNHLY and CDR2 is FYNNEI. For the CDR3, the DNA is TGTGCCAGCCGTACAGGGGGTCTTCAAGAGACCCAGTACTTC. This translates into CASRTGGLQETQYF.

This chain joins TRBV2 and TRBJ2-1, with TRBD2 identical over 8 bases. V lost 4 bases to trimming and J lost 6 bases; unmatched junction nucleotides: 8. The length of the CDR3 is 15 residues. Germline assignment: CDR1 SNHLY and CDR2 FYNNEI. The CDR3 sequence is CASSAPGGQFNEQFF. CDR3 in DNA: TGTGCCAGCAGTGCCCCGGGGGGGCAGTTCAATGAGCAGTTCTTC.

V and J are TRBV12-3 or TRBV12-4 and TRBJ2-7, with 7 bases matching TRBD1. There are 13 residues in the CDR3. Germline trimming cut 5 bases from V and 9 bases from J; bases unmatched to any gene: 10. This CDR3 is CASSPRGGGWQYF. The CDR3, as DNA: TGTGCCAGCAGTCCCAGAGGGGGCGGATGGCAGTACTTC.

CDR3 protein: CASSFAGGGLYGYTF. Written as DNA, the CDR3 is TGTGCCAGCAGCTTCGCTGGGGGCGGCTTGTATGGCTACACCTTC. This chain uses TRBV7-9 with TRBJ1-2, with TRBD1 as a possible D gene (6 bases). The CDR3 is made up of 15 amino acids. Trimming removed 3 bases from V and 5 bases from J, with 16 bases in between. The germline V gene encodes CDR1 SEHNR and CDR2 FQNEAQ (reference sequence).

The chain couples TRBV5-5 to TRBJ2-1; D gene unclear. From germline, CDR1 is SGHKS and CDR2 YYEKEE (reference sequence). The ends were cut back, 1 base at V and 0 bases at J, with 8 bases in the middle. The length of the CDR3 is 15 residues. The CDR3 reads CASSLRASSYNEQFF. The DNA for the CDR3 is TGTGCCAGCAGCTTGAGAGCTAGCTCCTACAATGAGCAGTTCTTC.

This clone came up once. The chain couples TRBV27 to TRBJ1-1; 7 bases fit TRBD1. CDR3 length: 14 residues. In germline, CDR1 is MNHEY, CDR2 SMNVEV (reference sequence). J gave up 6 bases and V 2 bases, and 6 bases lay outside the gene matches. The CDR3 sequence: CASSLGQARSEAFF. The CDR3 DNA reads TGTGCCAGCAGTTTAGGACAGGCTAGATCTGAAGCTTTCTTT.

The genes are TRBV7-9 and TRBJ2-7; 11 positions match TRBD1. Germline assignment: CDR1 SEHNR and CDR2 FQNEAQ (reference sequence). J gave up 5 bases and V 5 bases, and 2 bases lay outside the gene matches. The CDR3 runs 13 residues. The CDR3 sequence: CASSGTGGNEQYF. CDR3 nucleotide sequence: TGTGCCAGCAGCGGGACAGGGGGAAACGAGCAGTACTTC.

This chain uses TRBV5-5 with TRBJ2-7; a possible D gene is TRBD1 (5 bases). With 6 bases removed from V and 3 bases from J, the gap between germline ends came to 13 bases. The CDR3 extends over 13 amino acids. Germline CDR1 is SGHKS and CDR2 is YYEKEE (reference sequence). The CDR3 region is CASTYDSNYEQYF. For the CDR3, the DNA is TGTGCCAGCACTTATGACAGCAACTACGAGCAGTACTTC.

The genes are TRBV5-1 and TRBJ1-5, with 7 bases lining up with TRBD1. There are 15 residues in the CDR3. The V segment lost 0 bases and the J segment 6 bases; nucleotides outside the gene matches: 6. CDR1 is SGHRS, CDR2 YFSETQ, per germline. The chain's CDR3 is CASSLGTGAGQPQHF. The CDR3 bases are TGCGCCAGCAGCTTGGGAACAGGGGCTGGTCAGCCCCAGCATTTT.

This clone was picked up a small number of times. The chain combines TRBV7-9 with TRBJ1-6; 7 nucleotides agree with TRBD1. Trimming removed 1 base from V and 10 bases from J; junction bases left unmatched: 7. The CDR3 is 15 amino acids. Germline CDR1 reads SEHNR; CDR2 reads FQNEAQ (reference sequence). The CDR3 DNA is TGTGCCAGCAGCTTAGGAGGTCAGGGGGGCTCACCCCTCCACTTT. Translating gives CASSLGGQGGSPLHF.

The CDR3 here is CASSQDAGEGQPQHF. In nucleotides, the CDR3 is TGTGCCAGCAGCCAAGATGCGGGGGAGGGGCAGCCCCAGCATTTT. The chain is built from TRBV3-1 (or the pseudogene TRBV3-2) and TRBJ1-5; D might be TRBD1 (5 bases). V was shortened by 0 bases and J by 7 bases, with 13 bases between the two germline ends. Germline CDR1 is LGHDT and CDR2 is YNNKEL (reference sequence). This CDR3 is 15 amino acids long.

The chain combines TRBV2 with TRBJ2-3; 7 nucleotides align to TRBD1. The CDR3 spans 14 residues. Unmatched junction bases numbered 7, after V lost 4 bases and J lost 6 bases. Germline V gives CDR1 SNHLY, CDR2 FYNNEI. The CDR3: CASSVGTVSDTQYF. The CDR3 bases are TGTGCCAGCAGTGTAGGGACAGTGTCCGATACGCAGTATTTT.

The chain links TRBV7-9 to TRBJ1-2; 9 nucleotides agree with TRBD1. CDR3 length: 15 residues. With 5 bases clipped from V and 6 bases from J, the junction kept 10 bases outside the gene matches. Germline loops: CDR1 SEHNR, CDR2 FQNEAQ (reference sequence). The CDR3, as DNA: TGTGCCAGCAGCCACACGATAAGGACAGGGGATGGCTACACCTTC. Its translation: CASSHTIRTGDGYTF. Full variable domain (missing parts from reference TRBV7-9 and TRBJ1-2): DTGVSQNPRHKITKRGQNVTFRCDPISEHNRLYWYRQTLGQGPEFLTYFQNEAQLEKSRLLSDRFSAERPKGSFSTLEIQRTEQGDSAMYLCASSHTIRTGDGYTFGSGTRLTVV.

This clone was detected only a few times. V gene TRBV5-4 combines with J gene TRBJ1-2; D not resolved. The V gene's germline CDR1 is SGHNT and CDR2 YYREEE (reference sequence). Trimming removed 3 bases at V and 1 base at J, with 10 bases between. The CDR3 extends over 14 amino acids. CDR3 nucleotide sequence: TGTGCCAGCAGCTCCTTACAAGATAACTATGGCTACACCTTC. Its translation: CASSSLQDNYGYTF. The complete variable domain, with remaining parts taken from reference TRBV5-4 and TRBJ1-2, reads ETGVTQSPTHLIKTRGQQVTLRCSSQSGHNTVSWYQQALGQGPQFIFQYYREEENGRGNFPPRFSGLQFPNYSSELNVNALELDDSALYLCASSSLQDNYGYTFGSGTRLTVV.

The chain uses TRBV19 and TRBJ1-2; D is possibly TRBD1 (5 bases). Germline loops: CDR1 LNHDA, CDR2 SQIVND (reference sequence). The V end was cut by 3 bases, the J end by 0 bases, with 14 bases between. The CDR3 is 16 residues long. CDR3 coding DNA: TGTGCCAGTAGTATCGGTACCGCCAGGGCTAACTATGGCTACACCTTC. Translated, it gives CASSIGTARANYGYTF. Based on the CDR3 plus reference TRBV19 and TRBJ1-2, the full variable domain is DGGITQSPKYLFRKEGQNVTLSCEQNLNHDAMYWYRQDPGQGLRLIYYSQIVNDFQKGDIAEGYSVSREKKESFPLTVTSAQKNPTAFYLCASSIGTARANYGYTFGSGTRLTVV.

This clone was detected only once. The chain links TRBV11-1 to TRBJ2-1; 7 bases line up with TRBD2. CDR3 length equals 13 residues. Germline V CDR1 and CDR2: SGHAT, FQDESV (reference sequence). The J segment lost 6 bases and the V segment lost 3 bases, leaving 2 bases of the junction unmatched. In DNA, the CDR3 is TGTGCCAGCAGCTTGCTAGCGGTCAATGAGCAGTTCTTC. Translating gives CASSLLAVNEQFF.

This sequence joins TRBV27 and TRBJ2-1; 9 bases fit TRBD1. The germline V gene has CDR1 MNHEY and CDR2 SMNVEV (reference sequence). Germline trimming cut 6 bases from V and 6 bases from J; bases unmatched to any gene: 3. This CDR3 comprises 13 residues. The CDR3 here is CASSDRGFNEQFF. The CDR3 nucleotides read TGTGCCAGCAGCGACAGGGGGTTCAATGAGCAGTTCTTC.

This clone showed up just a few times. V usage is TRBV19 and J usage is TRBJ2-2; perhaps TRBD2 as D (5 bases). Germline CDR1 and CDR2: LNHDA and SQIVND (reference sequence). CDR3 length: 14 residues. The germline V and J ends were trimmed by 8 bases and 0 bases, with 10 bases remaining between them. CDR3 protein: CASGETSNTGELFF. In DNA form, the CDR3 reads TGTGCCAGTGGGGAGACATCGAACACCGGGGAGCTGTTTTTT.

This sequence joins TRBV5-1 and TRBJ2-2; 13 positions match TRBD2. The length of the CDR3 is 17 residues. Trimming removed 4 bases from V and 4 bases from J; junction bases left unmatched: 7. Per germline, CDR1 SGHRS and CDR2 YFSETQ. This chain's CDR3 is CASSPTSGGPRTGELFF. CDR3 nucleotides: TGCGCCAGCAGCCCGACTAGCGGGGGGCCACGCACCGGGGAGCTGTTTTTT.

V gene TRBV7-6 combines with J gene TRBJ2-2; D is undetermined. CDR1 and CDR2 (germline): SGHVS, FNYEAQ. V lost 4 bases and J lost 0, with 6 bases in between. The CDR3 spans 14 residues. The CDR3 DNA is TGTGCCAGCAGCTCCACTTCGAACACCGGGGAGCTGTTTTTT. The encoded protein is CASSSTSNTGELFF.

The chain combines TRBV7-2 with TRBJ1-2, with 7 bases aligning to TRBD1. This CDR3 spans 14 amino acids. Germline V CDR1 and CDR2: SGHTA, FQGNSA. V was pared by 4 bases and J by 2 bases, with 4 bases of the junction left unmatched. CDR3 bases: TGTGCCAGCAGCTCCCGACAGGGCAACTATGGCTACACCTTC. Its translation is CASSSRQGNYGYTF.

This chain joins TRBV19 and TRBJ1-1; 7 bases match TRBD1. CDR3 length equals 13 residues. Germline CDR1 reads LNHDA; CDR2 reads SQIVND (reference sequence). Losses at the gene ends were 5 bases for V and 5 bases for J; bases not matched to a gene: 5. The chain's CDR3 is CASSRRGLTEAFF. The CDR3 nucleotides are TGTGCCAGTAGTCGGAGGGGGCTGACTGAAGCTTTCTTT.

The rearrangement uses TRBV15 and TRBJ1-2, with D perhaps TRBD1 (5 bases). V was trimmed by 5 bases and J by 4 bases, leaving 14 bases between them. The CDR3 sequence is 14 residues long. Germline V gives CDR1 LNHNV, CDR2 YYDKDF (reference sequence). DNA of the CDR3: TGTGCCACCAGCGTGTACGACAGAGGCTATGGCTACACCTTC. Encoded protein: CATSVYDRGYGYTF.